Below, 5 T cell receptor beta chains from the same sample are listed, as sequenced in a study of beta chain features in type 1 diabetes. Of the isolated RNA, all was reverse transcribed, and so the sequenced material was expressed TCRB transcripts. Only in-frame clones appear in the TCRdb table, and some are missing; sequencing was by immunoSEQ multiplex PCR. The sample has hundreds of thousands of clones, around 15% seen once; the top ten hold approximately 0.093%. Sequencing was performed on naive CD4+ T cells from blood. These receptors were collected from a man between 18 and 35 years old in good health.

The V gene is TRBV5-1, the J gene TRBJ2-6, with D possibly TRBD2 on 6 matching bases. V shed 4 bases and J shed 2 bases, with 10 bases lying between them. From germline, CDR1 is SGHRS and CDR2 YFSETQ. The CDR3 is made up of 15 amino acids. This CDR3 reads CASSGGSPGANVLTF. For the CDR3, the DNA is TGCGCCAGCAGCGGAGGGAGCCCTGGGGCCAACGTCCTGACTTTC. The whole variable domain, remainder taken from reference TRBV5-1 and TRBJ2-6, is KAGVTQTPRYLIKTRGQQVTLSCSPISGHRSVSWYQQTPGQGLQFLFEYFSETQRNKGNFPGRFSGRQFSNSRSEMNVSTLELGDSALYLCASSGGSPGANVLTFGAGSRLTVL.

The V and J genes are TRBV2 and TRBJ1-1; TRBD1 is a possible D gene (6 bases). Trimming left V 6 bases short and J 5 bases short, with 16 bases between. Germline loops: CDR1 SNHLY, CDR2 FYNNEI. There are 14 residues in the CDR3. The CDR3 DNA is TGTGCCAGCAGAGCCCACAGGGATGGTACTGAAGCTTTCTTT. It codes for CASRAHRDGTEAFF.

The rearrangement uses TRBV9 and TRBJ2-1; possible D gene TRBD1, 6 bases. The length of the CDR3 is 17 residues. Germline CDR1 reads SGDLS; CDR2 reads YYNGEE. V lost 5 bases to trimming and J lost 2 bases, with 20 bases between them. This CDR3 is CASRRQATDLPYNEQFF. CDR3 DNA sequence: TGTGCCAGCAGACGACAGGCGACAGACCTACCCTACAATGAGCAGTTCTTC.

As concerns this clone: The sample has other DNA sequences that encode this CDR3 too. The chain is built from TRBV18 and TRBJ1-4; TRBD1 aligns across 8 bases. The V segment lost 3 bases and the J segment 8 bases; nucleotides outside the gene matches: 2. The V gene's germline CDR1 is KGHSH and CDR2 LQKENI. CDR3 length: 13 amino acids. CDR3 coding DNA: TGTGCCAGCTCACCTGGGACAGGAGAAAAACTGTTTTTT. Protein sequence: CASSPGTGEKLFF. Full variable domain (rest looked up from reference TRBV18 and TRBJ1-4): NAGVMQNPRHLVRRRGQEARLRCSPMKGHSHVYWYRQLPEEGLKFMVYLQKENIIDESGMPKERFSAEFPKEGPSILRIQQVVRGDSAAYFCASSPGTGEKLFFGSGTQLSVL.

The chain is built from TRBV5-1 and TRBJ1-3; D gene ambiguous. Germline V lookup: CDR1 SGHRS, CDR2 YFSETQ. Between the trimmed V and J ends, which lost 0 bases and 4 bases, there was a span of 8 bases. This CDR3 contains 14 residues. This chain's CDR3 is CASSLESLGNTIYF. In DNA form, the CDR3 reads TGCGCCAGCAGCTTGGAGTCCCTCGGAAACACCATATATTTT.